The rows below give T cell receptor beta chains drawn from one sample of a study of blood T cell repertoires in COVID-19. TCRdb's copy holds only in-frame clones and misses some; the assay was immunoSEQ multiplex PCR. The data show about 220,000 clones, roughly 88% seen once. The sequenced material came from peripheral blood. Receptor source: a man aged 45-65 years with active or convalescent COVID-19. Each CDR3 is given with its conserved first and last residue. The order of the fields is V gene, J gene, CDR3 protein.

v_call: TRBV5-4
j_call: TRBJ1-5
cdr3_aa: CASSNGTGGLQPQHF

v_call: TRBV10-3
j_call: TRBJ2-3
cdr3_aa: CAISESSTSEVAQYF

v_call: TRBV19
j_call: TRBJ2-3
cdr3_aa: CASSIMAGSTDTQYF

v_call: TRBV3-1/TRBV3-2
j_call: TRBJ2-3
cdr3_aa: CASSQGLVYGDTQYF

v_call: TRBV13
j_call: TRBJ2-7
cdr3_aa: CASSSSSYEQYF

v_call: TRBV19
j_call: TRBJ2-3
cdr3_aa: CASSISELAGARDTQYF

v_call: TRBV7-8
j_call: TRBJ1-1
cdr3_aa: CASSPGGVVMNTEAFF

v_call: TRBV5-6
j_call: TRBJ2-7
cdr3_aa: CASSLQGHLYEQYF

v_call: TRBV30
j_call: TRBJ1-3
cdr3_aa: CAWSVGGAGNTIYF

v_call: TRBV18
j_call: TRBJ2-3
cdr3_aa: CASSPNGDSTDTQYF

v_call: TRBV28
j_call: TRBJ1-4
cdr3_aa: CATRGQGDEKLFF